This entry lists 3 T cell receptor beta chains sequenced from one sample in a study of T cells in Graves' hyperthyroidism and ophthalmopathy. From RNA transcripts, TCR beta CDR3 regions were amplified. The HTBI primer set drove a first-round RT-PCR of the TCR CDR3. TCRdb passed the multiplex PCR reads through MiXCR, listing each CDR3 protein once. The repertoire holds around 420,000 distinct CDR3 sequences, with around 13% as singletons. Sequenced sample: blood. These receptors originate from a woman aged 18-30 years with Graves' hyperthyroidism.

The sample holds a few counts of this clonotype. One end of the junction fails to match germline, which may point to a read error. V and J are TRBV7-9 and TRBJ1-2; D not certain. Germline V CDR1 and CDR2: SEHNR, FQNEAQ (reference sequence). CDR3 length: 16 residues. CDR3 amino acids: CASSRFQGPLNCGYTF. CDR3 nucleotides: TGTGCCAGCAGCAGATTCCAAGGACCTCTGAACTGTGGCTACACCTTC.

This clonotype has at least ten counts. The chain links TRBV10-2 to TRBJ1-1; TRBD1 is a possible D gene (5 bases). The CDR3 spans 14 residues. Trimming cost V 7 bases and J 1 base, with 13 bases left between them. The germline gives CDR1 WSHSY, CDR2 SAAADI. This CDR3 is CASKSPGPNTEAFF. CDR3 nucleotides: TGCGCCAGCAAGAGTCCAGGGCCGAACACTGAAGCTTTCTTT.

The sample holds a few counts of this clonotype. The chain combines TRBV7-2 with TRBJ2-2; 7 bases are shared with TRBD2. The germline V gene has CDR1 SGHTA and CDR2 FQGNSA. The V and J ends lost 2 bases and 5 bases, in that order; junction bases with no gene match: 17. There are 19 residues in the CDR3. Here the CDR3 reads CASSLYIWGGRERTGELFF. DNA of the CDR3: TGTGCCAGCAGCTTATATATCTGGGGAGGGCGGGAACGGACCGGGGAGCTGTTTTTT.